This is a list of T cell receptor beta chains from one sample in a study of blood T cell repertoires in COVID-19. Sequenced by immunoSEQ multiplex PCR; TCRdb stores in-frame clones only, minus some. The sample consists of 200,000 to 300,000 clones, 82% of them appearing once. The sequencing input was peripheral blood. These receptors originate from a woman between 65 and 79 years old with acute or convalescent COVID-19. CDR3s include the opening cysteine and the closing phenylalanine or tryptophan. D genes are given only for firm matches. Only some rows state a clone size, as once, few, many or a class for expanded clones.

D gene: TRBD1; clone size: -; J gene: TRBJ1-1; V gene: TRBV6-2/TRBV6-3; CDR3 protein: CASSYTRDRFTDTEAFF; CDR3 DNA: TGTGCCAGCAGTTACACGCGGGACAGGTTTACGGACACTGAAGCTTTCTTT
D gene: -; clone size: -; J gene: TRBJ1-3; V gene: TRBV6-5; CDR3 protein: CASSPGMGNGNTIYF; CDR3 DNA: TGTGCCAGCAGTCCCGGGATGGGCAACGGAAACACCATATATTTT
D gene: TRBD1; clone size: -; J gene: TRBJ1-2; V gene: TRBV2; CDR3 protein: CASSVGQNYGYTF; CDR3 DNA: TGTGCCAGCAGTGTGGGACAGAACTATGGCTACACCTTC
D gene: TRBD1; clone size: -; J gene: TRBJ2-1; V gene: TRBV5-6; CDR3 protein: CASSLSRDSFYNEQFF; CDR3 DNA: TGTGCCAGCAGCTTATCTCGGGACAGTTTTTACAATGAGCAGTTCTTC
D gene: TRBD2; clone size: -; J gene: TRBJ2-3; V gene: TRBV11-1; CDR3 protein: CASSPRTGGKTQYF; CDR3 DNA: TGTGCCAGCAGCCCTAGGACGGGGGGGAAAACGCAGTATTTT
D gene: TRBD1; clone size: few; J gene: TRBJ2-7; V gene: TRBV29-1; CDR3 protein: CSVLPGTGMGEQYF; CDR3 DNA: TGCAGCGTACTTCCAGGGACAGGGATGGGCGAGCAGTACTTC
D gene: -; clone size: -; J gene: TRBJ1-4; V gene: TRBV7-9; CDR3 protein: CASSLGVTNEKLFF; CDR3 DNA: TGTGCCAGCAGCCTCGGAGTAACTAATGAAAAACTGTTTTTT
D gene: TRBD1; clone size: -; J gene: TRBJ2-6; V gene: TRBV7-9; CDR3 protein: CASSQRLGQSSGANVLTF; CDR3 DNA: TGTGCCAGCAGCCAGCGGCTGGGACAGTCCTCTGGGGCCAACGTCCTGACTTTC
D gene: TRBD1; clone size: -; J gene: TRBJ2-7; V gene: TRBV28; CDR3 protein: CASSLAGQGMSGAYEQYF; CDR3 DNA: TGTGCCAGCAGTTTAGCTGGACAGGGGATGTCTGGTGCGTACGAGCAGTACTTC
D gene: TRBD1; clone size: -; J gene: TRBJ1-2; V gene: TRBV7-2; CDR3 protein: CASSQPGGLDYGYTF; CDR3 DNA: TGTGCCAGCAGCCAACCAGGGGGCCTAGACTATGGCTACACCTTC
D gene: TRBD1; clone size: -; J gene: TRBJ1-3; V gene: TRBV5-1; CDR3 protein: CASSLASPGGIWSGNTIYF; CDR3 DNA: TGCGCCAGCAGCTTGGCCTCCCCAGGGGGCATTTGGTCTGGAAACACCATATATTTT
D gene: -; clone size: once; J gene: TRBJ1-1; V gene: TRBV25-1; CDR3 protein: CASSQGTLAAFF; CDR3 DNA: TGTGCCAGCAGTCAAGGGACTCTGGCAGCTTTCTTT
D gene: TRBD1; clone size: -; J gene: TRBJ1-1; V gene: TRBV15; CDR3 protein: CATSGVGTGAAGAFF; CDR3 DNA: TGTGCCACCAGCGGGGTGGGGACAGGGGCCGCCGGAGCTTTCTTT
D gene: -; clone size: once; J gene: TRBJ1-6; V gene: TRBV25-1; CDR3 protein: CASSYRVGSPLHF; CDR3 DNA: TGTGCCAGCAGTTACAGGGTCGGATCACCCCTCCACTTT
D gene: -; clone size: few; J gene: TRBJ1-2; V gene: TRBV19; CDR3 protein: CASKETNYGYTF; CDR3 DNA: TGTGCCAGTAAGGAGACGAACTATGGCTACACCTTC
D gene: TRBD1; clone size: -; J gene: TRBJ1-4; V gene: TRBV10-3; CDR3 protein: CAISDPDRERSEKLFF; CDR3 DNA: TGTGCCATCAGTGACCCCGACAGGGAGAGGAGCGAAAAACTGTTTTTT
D gene: TRBD2; clone size: -; J gene: TRBJ2-2; V gene: TRBV6-2/TRBV6-3; CDR3 protein: CASCPSGGANTGELFF; CDR3 DNA: TGTGCCAGCTGCCCTAGCGGGGGGGCGAACACCGGGGAGCTGTTTTTT
D gene: -; clone size: -; J gene: TRBJ2-1; V gene: TRBV6-5; CDR3 protein: CASGEEGGEQFF; CDR3 DNA: TGTGCCAGCGGAGAGGAGGGCGGAGAGCAGTTCTTC
D gene: -; clone size: -; J gene: TRBJ2-2; V gene: TRBV5-6; CDR3 protein: CASSYGRGRGTGELFF; CDR3 DNA: TGTGCCAGCAGCTACGGCAGGGGCCGGGGCACCGGGGAGCTGTTTTTT
D gene: -; clone size: -; J gene: TRBJ1-5; V gene: TRBV6-6; CDR3 protein: CASSSGQPQHF; CDR3 DNA: TGTGCCAGCAGTTCAGGTCAGCCCCAGCATTTT
D gene: TRBD1; clone size: -; J gene: TRBJ1-2; V gene: TRBV7-2; CDR3 protein: CASSPSGGLYGYTF; CDR3 DNA: TGTGCCAGCAGCCCCTCAGGGGGGCTCTATGGCTACACCTTC
D gene: TRBD1; clone size: -; J gene: TRBJ2-7; V gene: TRBV27; CDR3 protein: CASSLRTGFNEQYF; CDR3 DNA: TGTGCCAGCAGTTTACGGACAGGGTTCAACGAGCAGTACTTC
D gene: TRBD1; clone size: -; J gene: TRBJ1-2; V gene: TRBV5-1; CDR3 protein: CASSFNRGSDGYTF; CDR3 DNA: TGCGCCAGCAGCTTCAACAGGGGTAGCGATGGCTACACCTTC
D gene: -; clone size: -; J gene: TRBJ1-6; V gene: TRBV19; CDR3 protein: CASSMEHGIGSPLHF; CDR3 DNA: TGTGCCAGTAGTATGGAGCATGGTATAGGTTCACCCCTCCACTTT
D gene: -; clone size: -; J gene: TRBJ1-2; V gene: TRBV19; CDR3 protein: CASSPWEGIYGYTF; CDR3 DNA: TGTGCCAGTAGCCCCTGGGAGGGAATTTATGGCTACACCTTC
D gene: TRBD1; clone size: -; J gene: TRBJ1-5; V gene: TRBV27; CDR3 protein: CASSLRDRDGQPQHF; CDR3 DNA: TGTGCCAGCAGTTTAAGAGACAGGGACGGTCAGCCCCAGCATTTT
D gene: -; clone size: -; J gene: TRBJ1-4; V gene: TRBV7-9; CDR3 protein: CASSQEELLNEKLFF; CDR3 DNA: TGTGCCAGCAGCCAGGAGGAGCTACTTAATGAAAAACTGTTTTTT
D gene: -; clone size: few; J gene: TRBJ1-1; V gene: TRBV20-1; CDR3 protein: CSASDPSGEAFF; CDR3 DNA: TGCAGTGCCAGTGACCCGTCGGGTGAAGCTTTCTTT
D gene: -; clone size: -; J gene: TRBJ2-7; V gene: TRBV4-2; CDR3 protein: CASSPGGQISYEQYF; CDR3 DNA: TGTGCCAGCAGCCCCGGGGGTCAAATCTCCTACGAGCAGTACTTC
D gene: -; clone size: -; J gene: TRBJ1-1; V gene: TRBV19; CDR3 protein: CASTWGHSTAAFF; CDR3 DNA: TGTGCCAGTACGTGGGGGCACAGCACAGCAGCTTTCTTT
D gene: -; clone size: -; J gene: TRBJ1-5; V gene: TRBV7-2; CDR3 protein: CASSRLGLSNQPQHF; CDR3 DNA: TGTGCCAGCAGCAGACTGGGGCTGAGCAATCAGCCCCAGCATTTT
D gene: -; clone size: -; J gene: TRBJ1-6; V gene: TRBV19; CDR3 protein: CASRGPGSSPLHF; CDR3 DNA: TGTGCCAGTAGGGGCCCCGGGAGTTCACCCCTCCACTTT
D gene: TRBD1; clone size: -; J gene: TRBJ1-4; V gene: TRBV11-2; CDR3 protein: CASSSPRGQGLGKLFF; CDR3 DNA: TGTGCCAGCAGCTCCCCCCGGGGACAGGGGCTGGGAAAACTGTTTTTT
D gene: TRBD1; clone size: -; J gene: TRBJ1-4; V gene: TRBV12-3/TRBV12-4; CDR3 protein: CASSWDRGEKLFF; CDR3 DNA: TGTGCCAGCAGTTGGGACAGGGGTGAAAAACTGTTTTTT
D gene: -; clone size: -; J gene: TRBJ2-5; V gene: TRBV7-9; CDR3 protein: CASSLNGREETQYF; CDR3 DNA: TGTGCCAGCAGCTTAAACGGCAGGGAAGAGACCCAGTACTTC